The rows below give T cell receptor beta chains drawn from one sample of a study of cytomegalovirus exposure and HLA in healthy donors. The data were produced by immunoSEQ multiplex PCR, yet TCRdb's version contains in-frame clones alone and is incomplete. Here the sample spans approximately 88,000 clones, approximately 96% being singletons. The sample taken for sequencing was PBMCs. The receptors originated from a woman younger than 30 in good health and CMV-seronegative. The CDR3 runs from the conserved cysteine through the conserved F or W. A D gene is named only where the DNA matches it firmly. The listing skips clone size in some rows; elsewhere it reads once, few, many or a size class.

.	TRBV30	TRBJ1-2	once	14	CAWSGLRREYGYTF	TGTGCCTGGAGCGGACTGCGTCGAGAGTATGGCTACACCTTC
TRBD1	TRBV13	TRBJ2-7	.	15	CASSSDRVGSDKQYF	TGTGCCAGCAGCAGCGACAGGGTTGGATCGGACAAGCAGTACTTC
.	TRBV19	TRBJ1-2	.	11	CASSKEGGYTF	TGTGCCAGTAGTAAGGAGGGAGGCTACACCTTC
TRBD2	TRBV7-2	TRBJ2-1	.	17	CASSFEGPGGPHNEQFF	TGTGCCAGCAGCTTTGAGGGCCCGGGAGGGCCCCACAATGAGCAGTTCTTC
.	TRBV19	TRBJ2-7	.	15	CASSITQGRGYEQYF	TGTGCCAGTAGTATAACACAGGGCCGCGGCTACGAGCAGTACTTC
.	TRBV2	TRBJ2-7	.	12	CASSAGTYEQYF	TGTGCCAGCTCCGCGGGGACCTACGAGCAGTACTTC
TRBD1	TRBV19	TRBJ2-7	.	14	CASRDNRGSYEQYF	TGTGCCAGTAGGGACAACAGGGGAAGCTACGAGCAGTACTTC
TRBD1	TRBV23-1	TRBJ1-5	.	17	CASRWGTGRPLGQPQHF	TGCGCCAGCAGATGGGGGACAGGGCGGCCTTTGGGTCAGCCCCAGCATTTT
.	TRBV7-6	TRBJ2-1	.	13	CASSYLGANEQFF	TGTGCCAGCAGCTACCTAGGGGCCAATGAGCAGTTCTTC
.	TRBV5-1	TRBJ2-7	.	11	CASSFAYEQYF	TGCGCCAGCAGCTTCGCCTACGAGCAGTACTTC
.	TRBV19	TRBJ1-4	once	15	CASSWTPATNEKLFF	TGTGCCAGTAGTTGGACACCAGCAACTAATGAAAAACTGTTTTTT
.	TRBV5-1	TRBJ2-5	.	15	CASSFGTLEGETQYF	TGCGCCAGCAGCTTCGGGACTCTAGAGGGAGAGACCCAGTACTTC
.	TRBV21-1	TRBJ2-7	once	18	CASSKGPGESGLGGEQYF	TGTGCCAGCAGCAAAGGTCCAGGGGAAAGCGGACTAGGAGGGGAGCAGTACTTC
TRBD1	TRBV27	TRBJ1-6	few	15	CASSSADRENSPLHF	TGTGCCAGCAGTTCTGCAGACAGGGAGAATTCACCCCTCCACTTT
.	TRBV5-1	TRBJ2-3	.	17	CASSLGYRAGGTDTQYF	TGCGCCAGCAGCTTGGGCTACAGGGCGGGGGGCACAGATACGCAGTATTTT
.	TRBV5-1	TRBJ2-7	.	16	CASSLGGGSAPYEQYF	TGCGCCAGCAGCTTAGGTGGCGGATCGGCTCCCTACGAGCAGTACTTC
TRBD1	TRBV10-3	TRBJ2-7	.	14	CAIRPGQGVYEQYF	TGTGCCATCAGGCCGGGACAGGGGGTCTACGAGCAGTACTTC
.	TRBV6-5	TRBJ1-2	.	15	CASSYSVTPGYGYTF	TGTGCCAGCAGTTACTCGGTCACCCCCGGCTATGGCTACACCTTC
TRBD1	TRBV7-9	TRBJ1-1	.	13	CASRPTGAGGAFF	TGTGCCAGCAGGCCGACAGGGGCCGGCGGCGCTTTCTTT
.	TRBV9	TRBJ1-5	.	14	CASSVDGGNQPQHF	TGTGCCAGCAGCGTAGATGGAGGGAATCAGCCCCAGCATTTT
TRBD2	TRBV28	TRBJ2-1	.	16	CASSFGTSGPYNEQFF	TGTGCCAGCAGTTTCGGGACTAGCGGGCCCTACAATGAGCAGTTCTTC
TRBD2	TRBV19	TRBJ2-1	.	16	CASSIDGLAGVYEQFF	TGTGCCAGTAGTATAGATGGGCTAGCGGGAGTCTATGAGCAGTTCTTC
.	TRBV6-5	TRBJ1-3	.	14	CASSYESSGNTIYF	TGTGCCAGCAGTTACGAGAGCTCTGGAAACACCATATATTTT
.	TRBV28	TRBJ2-5	.	13	CASNPGLQETQYF	TGTGCCAGCAACCCAGGACTCCAAGAGACCCAGTACTTC
.	TRBV19	TRBJ1-1	.	14	CASSMGEMNTEAFF	TGTGCCAGTAGTATGGGCGAAATGAACACTGAAGCTTTCTTT
TRBD1	TRBV27	TRBJ1-5	.	15	CASSSGTGDNQPQHF	TGTGCCAGCAGTTCAGGGACAGGGGACAATCAGCCCCAGCATTTT
.	TRBV20-1	TRBJ2-5	.	11	CSARGQETQYF	TGCAGTGCTAGAGGCCAGGAGACCCAGTACTTC
.	TRBV10-3	TRBJ2-1	.	14	CAASMAGSFNEQFF	TGTGCCGCGTCCATGGCGGGCTCCTTCAATGAGCAGTTCTTC
TRBD1	TRBV5-5	TRBJ1-2	.	14	CASSLGPTGNGYTF	TGTGCCAGCAGCTTGGGCCCGACAGGGAATGGCTACACCTTC
TRBD2	TRBV6-4	TRBJ2-3	once	15	CASSAVGGLTDTQYF	TGTGCCAGCAGTGCCGTGGGAGGGCTCACAGATACGCAGTATTTT
.	TRBV2	TRBJ2-1	.	13	CASTRANDNEQFF	TGTGCCAGCACGCGGGCTAACGACAATGAGCAGTTCTTC
.	TRBV4-2	TRBJ2-3	.	19	CASSHPGLKGAGDMDTQYF	TGTGCCAGCAGCCATCCAGGGTTAAAGGGAGCGGGTGATATGGATACGCAGTATTTT
TRBD1	TRBV6-4	TRBJ2-2	few	16	CASSDTLGQGIGELFF	TGTGCCAGCAGTGACACCCTGGGACAGGGCATCGGGGAGCTGTTTTTT
.	TRBV28	TRBJ2-7	.	14	CASGIQTGRYEQYF	TGTGCCAGCGGGATCCAGACAGGGAGGTACGAGCAGTACTTC
.	TRBV7-2	TRBJ2-7	.	15	CASSLDGGPRYEQYF	TGTGCCAGCAGCTTAGACGGCGGGCCCCGCTACGAGCAGTACTTC
.	TRBV5-1	TRBJ1-4	once	15	CASSLFRGTNEKLFF	TGCGCCAGCAGCTTGTTCCGGGGGACTAATGAAAAACTGTTTTTT
TRBD2	TRBV15	TRBJ2-1	.	18	CATSRDGTSGRALNEQFF	TGTGCCACCAGCAGAGATGGGACTAGCGGGAGGGCCCTCAATGAGCAGTTCTTC